This TCR beta chain was captured in a study of monozygotic twins with inflammatory bowel disease. For each CDR3 protein, TCRdb gives one entry from its re-call of the 5' RACE reads, without DNA. There are about 300,000 distinct CDR3 sequences in the sample, with 5.6% held by the top ten. CDR3 length equals 14 residues. The V gene's germline CDR1 is MNHEY and CDR2 SVGEGT. Study conclusions and caveats: Among twins, concordant and discordant pairs did not differ in repertoire similarity, possibly from limited power.

A note on this clonotype: Antigen specificity is unknown.

Sequencing was performed on blood. The clonotype was recovered from a human donor with ulcerative colitis or Crohn's disease, or a healthy co-twin of an affected twin (not recorded which). The rearrangement joins TRBV6-2 or TRBV6-3 to TRBJ1-2; TCRdb calls TRBD1, which cannot be checked without DNA. The CDR3 here is CASSKTGENYGYTF.